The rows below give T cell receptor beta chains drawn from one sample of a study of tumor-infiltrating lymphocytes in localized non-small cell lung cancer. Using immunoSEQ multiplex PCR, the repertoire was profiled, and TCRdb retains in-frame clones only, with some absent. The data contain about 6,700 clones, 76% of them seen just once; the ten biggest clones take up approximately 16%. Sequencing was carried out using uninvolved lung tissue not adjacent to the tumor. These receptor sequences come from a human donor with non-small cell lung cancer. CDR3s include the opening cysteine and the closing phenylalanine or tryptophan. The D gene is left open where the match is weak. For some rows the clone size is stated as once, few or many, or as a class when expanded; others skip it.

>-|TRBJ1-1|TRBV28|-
TGTGCCAGCAGACTCAGTGGCGGTTTGATTGGTGAAGCTTTCTTT
CASRLSGGLIGEAFF
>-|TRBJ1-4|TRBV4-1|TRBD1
TGCGCCAGCAGCCAAGGCGGACAGGGGGCACGAGAAAAACTGTTTTTT
CASSQGGQGAREKLFF
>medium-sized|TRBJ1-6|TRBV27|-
TGTGCCAGCAGTTTCGCAAGCTCCTATAATTCACCCCTCCACTTT
CASSFASSYNSPLHF
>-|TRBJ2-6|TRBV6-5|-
TGTGCCAGCGGGATTCGGTCTGGGGCCAACGTCCTGACTTTC
CASGIRSGANVLTF
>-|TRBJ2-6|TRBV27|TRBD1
TGTGCCAGCAGTTTTGGGACAGCTTCTGGGGCCAACGTCCTGACTTTC
CASSFGTASGANVLTF
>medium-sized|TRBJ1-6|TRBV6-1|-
TGTGCCAGCAGTGAAGCGCGTCTATCCAGGAATTCACCCCTCCACTTT
CASSEARLSRNSPLHF
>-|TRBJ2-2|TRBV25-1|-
TGTGCCAGCGCCAGGTTCACCGGGGAGCTGTTTTTT
CASARFTGELFF
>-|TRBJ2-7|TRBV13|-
TGTGCCAGCAGCTTAGGACGGTTCCGAGCCTACCAGCAGTACTTC
CASSLGRFRAYQQYF
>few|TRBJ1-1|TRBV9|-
TGTGCCAGCAGCCCCCACAGGGAGGTTACCACTGAAGCTTTCTTT
CASSPHREVTTEAFF
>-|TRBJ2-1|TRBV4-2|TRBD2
TGTGCCAGCACCAGGCTGACTAGCGGGACCCCCTACAATGAGCAGTTCTTC
CASTRLTSGTPYNEQFF
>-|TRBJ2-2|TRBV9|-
TGTGCCAGCAGCGTAGAACAGGGGAACACCGGGGAGCTGTTTTTT
CASSVEQGNTGELFF
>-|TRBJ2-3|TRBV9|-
TGTGCCAGCAGCGTAGGTAGCGTTAAAACAGATACGCAGTATTTT
CASSVGSVKTDTQYF
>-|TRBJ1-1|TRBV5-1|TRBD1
TGCGCCAGCAGCTCGGCAGGGGGAGTCGGTATGAACACTGAAGCTTTCTTT
CASSSAGGVGMNTEAFF
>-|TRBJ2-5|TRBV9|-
TGTGCCAGCAGCGTAGTGGGGGCTGACGGGACCCAGTACTTC
CASSVVGADGTQYF
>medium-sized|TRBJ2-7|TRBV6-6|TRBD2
TGTGCCAGCAGACGCGGACTAGCGGAGGTTTACGAGCAGTACTTC
CASRRGLAEVYEQYF
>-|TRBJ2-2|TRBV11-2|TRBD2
TGTGCCAGCAATAACGGGGCTAGCGGGGGCTTTTTTACCGGGGAGCTGTTTTTT
CASNNGASGGFFTGELFF
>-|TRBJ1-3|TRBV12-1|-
TGTGCCAGCAGCTGGACAGGGGTTGGAAACACCATATATTTT
CASSWTGVGNTIYF
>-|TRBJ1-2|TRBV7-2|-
TGTGCCAGCAGCTCCGCGGGGGGCTATGGCTACACCTTC
CASSSAGGYGYTF
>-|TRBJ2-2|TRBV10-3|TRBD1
TGTGCCATCAGTGATGGACAGGGAACCGGGGAGCTGTTTTTT
CAISDGQGTGELFF
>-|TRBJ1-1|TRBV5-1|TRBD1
TGCGCCAGCAGCTGGGGACAGGTCGGCACTGAAGCTTTCTTT
CASSWGQVGTEAFF
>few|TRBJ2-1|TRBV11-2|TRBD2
TGTGCCAGCAGCTTAGTTCAGCTAGCGGGAGGTCACAATGAGCAGTTCTTC
CASSLVQLAGGHNEQFF
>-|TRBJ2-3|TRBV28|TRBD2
TGTGCCAGCAGTTTGGCGGCTAGCGGGAGGGCCACAGATACGCAGTATTTT
CASSLAASGRATDTQYF
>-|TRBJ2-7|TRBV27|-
TGTGCCAGCAGTCGCAGGGATTCCTACGAGCAGTACTTC
CASSRRDSYEQYF
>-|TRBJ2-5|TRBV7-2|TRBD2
TGTGCCAGCAGCTTACTAGCGGGATTGGGGGAGACCCAGTACTTC
CASSLLAGLGETQYF
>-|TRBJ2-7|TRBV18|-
TGTGCCAGCTGTTCGTTTGAGGCCGACGAGCAGTACTTC
CASCSFEADEQYF
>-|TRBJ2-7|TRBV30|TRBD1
TGTGCCTGGAGTACACAGGGGAGAAAGGAGCAGCACTTC
CAWSTQGRKEQHF
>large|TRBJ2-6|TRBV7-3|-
TGTGCCAGCAGCCCGGGACGGTCAAATGTCTGGGCCAACGTCCTGACTTTC
CASSPGRSNVWANVLTF
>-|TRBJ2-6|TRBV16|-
TGTGCCAGCAGCCAATCTGGGGCCAACGTCCTGACTTTC
CASSQSGANVLTF
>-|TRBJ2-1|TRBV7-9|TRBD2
TGTGCCAGCAGCTTAGGATTAGCGGGAGTGGGTGAGCAGTTCTTC
CASSLGLAGVGEQFF
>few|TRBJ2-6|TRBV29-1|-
TGCAGCGTTGCAGGGGCTGGGGCCAACGTCCTGACTTTC
CSVAGAGANVLTF
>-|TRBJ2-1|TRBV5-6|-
TGTGCCAGCAGCTATCCGGGGGTATACAATGAGCAGTTCTTC
CASSYPGVYNEQFF
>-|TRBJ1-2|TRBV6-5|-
TGTGCCAGCAGTTCGGAGGGTGGCTACACCTTC
CASSSEGGYTF
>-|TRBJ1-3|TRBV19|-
TGTGCCAGTAGTTTGACAACTCGATCAGCTGGAAACACCATATATTTT
CASSLTTRSAGNTIYF
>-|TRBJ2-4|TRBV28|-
TGTGCCACTGGAAACATTCAGTACTTC
CATGNIQYF
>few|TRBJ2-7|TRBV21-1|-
TGTGCCAGCAGCAAAGAGTTGTTGCGGCAGCCCTCCTACGAGCAGTACTTC
CASSKELLRQPSYEQYF
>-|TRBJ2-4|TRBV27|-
TGTGCCAGCAGGCCGGGAGCCTTAAACATTCAGTACTTC
CASRPGALNIQYF
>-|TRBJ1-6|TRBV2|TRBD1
TGTGCCAGCAGGCCGGGACAGGGGGCCTCCTATAATTCACCCCTCCACTTT
CASRPGQGASYNSPLHF
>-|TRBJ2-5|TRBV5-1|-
TGCGCCAGCAACAACGGTTTGCTAGGGGGAGAGGAGACCCAGTACTTC
CASNNGLLGGEETQYF
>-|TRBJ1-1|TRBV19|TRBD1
TGTGCCAGTAGTATGGCGACAGGGGACCCTGAAGCTTTCTTT
CASSMATGDPEAFF
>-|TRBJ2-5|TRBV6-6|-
TGTGCCAGCAGTGCCGTGGGGGAGCAAGAGACCCAGTACTTC
CASSAVGEQETQYF
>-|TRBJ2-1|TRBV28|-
TGTGCCAGCAGTTTACCCCCCAAAGGGTTGGGTCTCTACAATGAGCAGTTCTTC
CASSLPPKGLGLYNEQFF
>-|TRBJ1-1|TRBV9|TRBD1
TGTGCCAGCAGCGTGAGAGGGACCGGGACAGGGGGCAGATGGAACACTGAAGCTTTCTTT
CASSVRGTGTGGRWNTEAFF
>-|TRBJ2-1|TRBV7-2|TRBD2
TGTGCCAGCAGCTTGCTTGGACTAGCAAGCTCCTACAATGAGCAGTTCTTC
CASSLLGLASSYNEQFF
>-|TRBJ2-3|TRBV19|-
TGTGCCAGTTCCTTCGGTCAGGGGGGCTTAGATACGCAGTATTTT
CASSFGQGGLDTQYF
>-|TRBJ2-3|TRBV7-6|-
TGTGCCAGCAGGCCGGGGCCCCGGATAGATACGCAGTATTTT
CASRPGPRIDTQYF
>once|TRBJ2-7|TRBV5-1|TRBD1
TGCGCCAGCAGCTTGGGGGACAGGGCCCCCGAGCAGTACTTC
CASSLGDRAPEQYF
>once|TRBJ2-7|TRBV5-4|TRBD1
TGTGCCAGCAGCCGAGGGACAGATCGAGTGTACGAGCAGTACTTC
CASSRGTDRVYEQYF
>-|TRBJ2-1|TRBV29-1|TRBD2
TGCAGCGTTTCCTCGGGGCGGGGGGCCCTCTCCTACAATGAGCAGTTCTTC
CSVSSGRGALSYNEQFF
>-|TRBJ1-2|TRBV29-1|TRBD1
TGCAGCGGGGTCTTGACAGGGAGCTACACCTTC
CSGVLTGSYTF
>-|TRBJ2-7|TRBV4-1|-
TGCGCCAGCAGCCAACGCCGGGACTTAACCTACGAGCAGTACTTC
CASSQRRDLTYEQYF
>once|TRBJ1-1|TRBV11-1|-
TGTGCCAGCAGCGAACAGGGTAAGAAGGCTGAAGCTTTCTTT
CASSEQGKKAEAFF
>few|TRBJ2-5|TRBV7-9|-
TGTGCCAGCAGCCCTAGGAGAGGGGAGACCCAGTACTTC
CASSPRRGETQYF
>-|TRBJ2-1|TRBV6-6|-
TGTGCCAGCACCTCTACGGGGGCAGGAGAATTCTTC
CASTSTGAGEFF
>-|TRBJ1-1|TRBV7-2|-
TGTGCCAGCAGCCTGGTTGACTTGGGGAACACTGAAGCTTTCTTT
CASSLVDLGNTEAFF
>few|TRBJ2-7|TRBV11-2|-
TGTGCCAGCAGGATAGGGACCGGGACGCCTGCCTACGAGCAGTACTTC
CASRIGTGTPAYEQYF
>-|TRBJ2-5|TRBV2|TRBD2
TGTGCCAGCATGGGACTAGCGGGAGGCGAACGAGAGACCCAGTACTTC
CASMGLAGGERETQYF
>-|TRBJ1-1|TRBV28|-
TGTGCCAGCAGACTGAACACTGAAGCTTTCTTT
CASRLNTEAFF